These T cell receptor beta chains were read from a single sample in a study of OX40 agonist ivuxolimab in advanced cancers. Measured with immunoSEQ multiplex PCR; TCRdb has only the in-frame clones, and not every one. The table includes roughly 77,000 clones, 81% detected once. The source was CD4+ or CD8+ T cells sorted from blood, collected in a trial of the OX40 agonist ivuxolimab. These receptors all stem from an adult with an advanced solid tumor such as melanoma, head and neck, liver or kidney cancer. Both conserved end residues are part of each CDR3. Fields, in order: V gene, J gene, clone size, D gene, CDR3 DNA, CDR3 protein. A D gene is named only where the DNA matches it firmly. Clone size is stated in some rows and not others, as once, few, many or a class when expanded.

>TRBV27|TRBJ2-1|-|TRBD2
TGTGCCAGCAGCCCAGCTAGCGGGTCCTACAATGAGCAGTTCTTC
CASSPASGSYNEQFF
>TRBV7-2|TRBJ2-1|-|-
TGTGCCAGCACCCCTTCAGCTCAATTATGGGATGAGCAGTTCTTC
CASTPSAQLWDEQFF
>TRBV11-3|TRBJ1-6|-|-
TGTGCCAGCAGCCAGGAGTTCAGGAATTCACCCCTCCACTTT
CASSQEFRNSPLHF
>TRBV6-1|TRBJ1-4|once|-
TGTGCCAGCGCACAGATACATGAAAAACTGTTTTTT
CASAQIHEKLFF
>TRBV29-1|TRBJ1-4|-|TRBD1
TGCAGCGTTCTTGTGACAGGGGGGGGAAAACTGTTTTTT
CSVLVTGGGKLFF
>TRBV5-1|TRBJ2-3|-|-
TGCGCCAGCAGCCCTGGAGATCAAGTACAATTAGATACGCAGTATTTT
CASSPGDQVQLDTQYF
>TRBV6-5|TRBJ2-1|-|TRBD2
TGTGCCAGCAAGGTAGTAGCGGGAGATGGAGATGAGCAGTTCTTC
CASKVVAGDGDEQFF
>TRBV28|TRBJ1-2|-|-
TGTGCCAGCAGTTCTCGACAGTATGGCTACACCTTC
CASSSRQYGYTF
>TRBV10-2|TRBJ1-2|-|-
TGCGCCAGCAGTCTCGGGCGGCGCGGCTATGGCTACACCTTC
CASSLGRRGYGYTF
>TRBV7-9|TRBJ2-2|-|TRBD2
TGTGCCAGCAGAAATAGCGGGAGGGCCATCACCGGGGAGCTGTTTTTT
CASRNSGRAITGELFF
>TRBV19|TRBJ1-1|-|-
TGTGCCAGTAGTATACCCAGGGCGGTCACTGAAGCTTTCTTT
CASSIPRAVTEAFF
>TRBV27|TRBJ2-7|-|TRBD1
TGTGCCAGCCAGTACAATACAGGGGGCGAGCAGTACTTC
CASQYNTGGEQYF
>TRBV6-1|TRBJ2-7|-|TRBD2
TGTGCCAGCAGTGCCCGGGGAGCGGGAGACTACGAGCAGTACTTC
CASSARGAGDYEQYF
>TRBV10-3|TRBJ2-1|-|TRBD2
TGTGCCATCAGTGCTGAGCTAGCGGGGGGAAATGAGCAGTTCTTC
CAISAELAGGNEQFF
>TRBV5-1|TRBJ1-2|-|TRBD1
TGCGCCAGCAGCTGGGACAGGTCCTATGGCTACACCTTC
CASSWDRSYGYTF
>TRBV27|TRBJ2-6|-|TRBD2
TGCGCCAGCAGTGCCTCGGGGGGGTCGGCCTCTGGGGCCAACGTCCTGACTTTC
CASSASGGSASGANVLTF
>TRBV10-3|TRBJ1-1|-|-
TGTGCCATGAAGCAGGGTGACGGTGAAGCTTTCTTT
CAMKQGDGEAFF
>TRBV7-9|TRBJ2-7|once|-
TGTGCCAGCAGCTTAAGTCTCAGTGCCTACGAGCAGTACTTC
CASSLSLSAYEQYF
>TRBV5-1|TRBJ1-3|once|-
TGCGCCAGCAGCTTAGGTGGCGCAGACTCTGGAAACACCATATATTTT
CASSLGGADSGNTIYF
>TRBV19|TRBJ1-6|-|-
TGTGCCAGTCGTATTTCGTATAATTCACCCCTCCACTTT
CASRISYNSPLHF
>TRBV5-6|TRBJ1-2|-|TRBD1
TGTGCCAGCAGCCCGGACAGGGGGCGATGGTATGGCTACACCTTC
CASSPDRGRWYGYTF
>TRBV6-5|TRBJ1-6|once|-
TGTGCCACCTCAAGGGGCTCCTATAATTCACCCCTCCACTTT
CATSRGSYNSPLHF
>TRBV5-1|TRBJ2-4|-|TRBD2
TGCGCCAGCAGCCCGGGGGGGTCCAAAAACATTCAGTACTTC
CASSPGGSKNIQYF
>TRBV5-5|TRBJ1-6|once|TRBD1
TGTGCCAGCAGCTTGGGGGACAGCGTAACCTACTCAGCTGTGGCCCTCCACTTT
CASSLGDSVTYSAVALHF
>TRBV2|TRBJ2-7|-|-
TGTGCCACCCTCACAGAGACCTACGAGCAGTACTTC
CATLTETYEQYF
>TRBV7-9|TRBJ1-1|once|-
TGTGCCAGCAGTGGCACTGAAGCTTTCTTT
CASSGTEAFF
>TRBV5-1|TRBJ2-3|-|-
TGCGCCAGCAGCACGACCACAGATACGCAGTATTTT
CASSTTTDTQYF
>TRBV5-4|TRBJ1-1|-|-
TGTGCCAGCAGCTCAGAGGGGGGAACTGAAGCTTTCTTT
CASSSEGGTEAFF
>TRBV6-7|TRBJ2-7|-|-
TGTGCCAGCAGTTCCTGGACAGTGTTTACCTACGAGCAGTACTTC
CASSSWTVFTYEQYF
>TRBV30|TRBJ2-6|few|-
TGTGCCTGGAGCGTACAGGGTGGCCCCCTCTCTGGGGCCAACGTCCTGACTTTC
CAWSVQGGPLSGANVLTF